This paragraph covers one T cell receptor (beta chain) sequence. Its antigen remains unidentified. This entry comes from a study of beta chain features in type 1 diabetes. Study results and limitations: Whatever favoring of shorter templates PCR might show would apply equally to patients and controls.

Germline CDR1 SGHVS, CDR2 FQNEAQ. The CDR3 has 14 amino acids. The V segment lost 5 bases and the J segment 2 bases; nucleotides outside the gene matches: 3. All of the isolated RNA was reverse transcribed, so expressed TCRB transcripts were sequenced. Method: immunoSEQ multiplex PCR; TCRdb's copy keeps in-frame clones and lacks some. The repertoire has 450,000 or so clones, 10% to 12% of them found once; the top ten carry around 0.05%. Source material: naive CD4+ T cells from blood. This TCR derives from a woman aged 18-29 years in good health. The gene calls are TRBV7-8 and TRBJ2-3; 8 nucleotides agree with TRBD1. The CDR3 region has the DNA TGTGCCAGCAGCCAGGGGGCCCACACAGATACGCAGTATTTT. It specifies CASSQGAHTDTQYF.